This T cell receptor (beta chain) stems from a study of vaccination effects on CD4 cells after COVID-19 (dated 2022 in TCRdb). General notes on the study: Post-vaccine samples across the study were collected a median of 72 days after the second dose, with a range of 14 to 241. The study compared SARS-CoV-2 spike-specific CD4+ TCR repertoires before and after mRNA vaccination in COVID-19 convalescent patients and infection-naive vaccine recipients. A total of around eleven COVID-19 convalescent patients and 4 SARS-CoV-2-naive healthy vaccine recipients were included in the full study. The Oncomine TCR Beta short-read assay on an Illumina iSeq 100 was used to sequence cultures from other donors in the study.

The full study reports these points: Clones induced by infection and clones induced by vaccination both contracted markedly at late timepoints after vaccination, which fits with T cell responses waning over time. The study was limited by a small number of convalescent patients and lacked early post-infection timepoints. In healthy vaccine recipients, vaccine-induced clones were almost all SARS-CoV-2 mono-reactive, with only 1 of 255 cross-reactive with common cold coronaviruses.

In the ViraFEST assay, PBMC were stimulated with viral peptide pools, and antigen-specific CD4+ T cell clonotypes were then identified by expansion using TCR sequencing. After approximately 11 days of culture, CD4+ T cells were isolated with the EasySep CD4+ T cell isolation kit. Each participant got two doses of an mRNA SARS-CoV-2 vaccine, either BNT162b2 or mRNA-1273. Negative nucleocapsid antibody results before and after vaccination confirmed that the healthy vaccine recipients had no prior SARS-CoV-2 infection. About 2 million PBMC per well were cultured in IMDM with about 4.8% human AB serum, 8.5 to 10 IU/ml IL-2 and gentamicin, plus 10 ug/ml peptides. Half of the culture medium was replaced with fresh IL-2-containing medium on days 3 and 7. Unless noted otherwise, every peptide stimulation condition was grown in triplicate wells. PBMC were separated from whole blood using Ficoll-Paque Plus gradient centrifugation and were then either cryopreserved at -140C or used fresh. The overlapping peptide pools covered the spike proteins of SARS-CoV-2 and of the common cold coronaviruses HCoV-NL63, HCoV-OC43 and HCoV-229E. The QIAamp micro DNA kit was used to extract genomic DNA from the cultured CD4+ T cells.

Library method: the immunoSEQ multiplex PCR assay. DNA from the cultured, isolated CD4+ T cells was subjected to TCR beta CDR3 sequencing. As for how the authors treated the data: Non-productive TCR sequences were removed and reads were trimmed to the CDR3 region, keeping CDR3s of at least 7 amino acids. The MANAFEST web app was used to identify antigen-specific clonotypes by comparing expansion in peptide wells with expansion in reference cultures. Positive clones required FDR<0.05 expansion versus reference and all other wells, odds ratio above 5, and frequency above 0.1% in two replicate wells. Clonotypes significantly expanded in SARS-CoV-2 spike wells and in at least one common cold coronavirus spike condition were defined as cross-reactive. Levenshtein distance calculated with the stringdist R package was used to assess CDR3 similarity, and unrooted trees were constructed with ape in R 3.6.1. Held by TCRdb, this immuneACCESS table contains in-frame sequences only and omits some clones. Under half of the omission traces to an unresolved V gene where checked; the cause of the rest is unknown. V, J and clone size derive from that table, while D and trimming were established from the DNA sequence. This sample holds tens of thousands of clones; approximately 80% were observed only once. The ten biggest clones cover 1.2% of the sample.

V gives up 5 bases and J gives up 0 bases, and the segment between their germline ends measures 11 bases. CDR1 and CDR2 are drawn from the germline V gene: SGHTA, FQGTGA. From the cysteine through the phenylalanine, the CDR3 covers 15 amino acids. CDR3 DNA only is kept here, 45 bases in frame from base 1. Concerning this clone: What antigen it recognizes has not been identified. No base quality values were provided; no much bigger clone lies one nucleotide off.

This receptor chain uses TRBV7-3 and TRBJ1-3; the D gene is not confidently resolved. The origin of this receptor is a human donor who received a COVID-19 vaccine. The sequences come from CD4+ T cells from PBMCs cultured with HCoV-229E spike peptides, collected after COVID-19 vaccination. The cell subset or site label corresponds to: HCoV-229E spike overlapping peptide pool stimulation. The DNA reads as follows: TGTGCCAGCAGCGATGGACCTAGCTCTGGAAACACCATATATTTT. This encodes CASSDGPSSGNTIYF.